This TCR beta chain was sequenced during a study of T-cell memory formation after mild COVID-19. Study-wide findings and caveats: Clones which contracted sat mainly in CM and EM if CD4+, and in EMRA if CD8+. Some responding clones appeared in pre-infection memory, suggesting cross-reactive memory joined. Clones that shrank (day 15 to 85) were balanced CD4/CD8, whereas later expanders leaned CD4+.

Note on this clonotype: Its antigen remains unidentified.

The CDR3 has 12 residues. The germline V gene encodes CDR1 GTSNPN and CDR2 SVGIG (reference sequence). V lost 5 bases to trimming and J lost 8 bases, with 13 bases between them. In TCRdb, the 5' RACE reads were re-called with MiXCR into one record per CDR3 protein. The repertoire holds more than 250,000 distinct CDR3 sequences, with around 15% as singletons. The sample was PBMCs or a T cell subset sorted from them (not recorded which). V gene TRBV30 combines with J gene TRBJ2-1; the D gene could be TRBD1 or TRBD2 (5 bases each). The TCR originated in a man younger than 35 who had mild COVID-19 (a few samples of this study predate the infection). Cell type and time point are not known. The CDR3 sequence is CAWSGGGYEQFF. The CDR3 DNA follows: TGTGCCTGGTCTGGGGGTGGCTATGAGCAGTTCTTC.